This TCR beta chain stems from a study of T-cell memory formation after mild COVID-19. CDR3 length: 13 amino acids. Germline lookup yields CDR1 SNHLY and CDR2 FYNNEI. The V gene end was trimmed by 10 bases and the J gene end by 8 bases; junction bases not matched to a gene: 8. Study results and limitations: Nothing confirmed that second-wave clones peaking on day 37 were specific for SARS-CoV-2.

Using its own MiXCR run on the 5' RACE reads, TCRdb lists one record per CDR3 protein. The repertoire consists of about 150,000 distinct CDR3 sequences, with roughly 14% occurring once and the leading ten covering 14%. The table lists this clonotype with a few counts. Its antigen is as yet unknown. J is TRBJ1-4 and V is TRBV2; 9 positions match TRBD1. The source of this sequence is an adult woman who had mild COVID-19 (a few samples of this study predate the infection). Cell type and time point are not known. The sample was PBMCs or a T cell subset sorted from them (not recorded which). The CDR3 DNA reads TGTGCCACTAGGACAGGGGTGGTGGAAAAACTGTTTTTT. This codes for CATRTGVVEKLFF.